This T cell receptor beta chain emerged from a study of response to subunit inactivated influenza vaccine. Regarding the study as a whole: It was suggested by the authors that few new T cells are recruited by each seasonal influenza vaccination.

V was pared by 5 bases and J by 5 bases, with 12 bases between. The CDR3 runs to 13 residues. CDR1 is SGHAT and CDR2 is FQNNGV in the germline V gene. In the case of this clonotype: Its target is not known.

TCRdb re-derived calls from the RT-PCR reads in MiXCR, one entry per CDR3 protein. The table has about 610,000 distinct CDR3 sequences, around 15% seen once; the top ten hold around 10%. The TCR sequence derives from a man in his forties or fifties who received an inactivated influenza vaccine. Material: PBMCs from blood, obtained approximately 13 days after vaccination. The rearrangement links TRBV11-2 to TRBJ1-1; D not resolved. The CDR3 spells CASSRITWTEAFF. The CDR3 nucleotides are TGTGCCAGCAGCCGGATTACGTGGACTGAAGCTTTCTTT.